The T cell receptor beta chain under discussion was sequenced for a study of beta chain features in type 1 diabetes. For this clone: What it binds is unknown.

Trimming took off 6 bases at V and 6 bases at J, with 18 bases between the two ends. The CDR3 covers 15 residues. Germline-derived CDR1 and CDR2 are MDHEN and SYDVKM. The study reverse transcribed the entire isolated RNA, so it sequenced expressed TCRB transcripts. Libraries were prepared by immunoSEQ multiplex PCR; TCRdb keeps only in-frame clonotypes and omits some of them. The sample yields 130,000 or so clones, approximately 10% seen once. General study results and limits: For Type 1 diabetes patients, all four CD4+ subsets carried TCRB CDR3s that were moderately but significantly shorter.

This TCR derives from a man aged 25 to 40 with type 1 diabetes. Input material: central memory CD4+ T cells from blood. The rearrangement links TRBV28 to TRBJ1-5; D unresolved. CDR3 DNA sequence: TGTGCCAGCAGCTTTCCTCCGTCAGATGGTCAGCCCCAGCATTTT. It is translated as CASSFPPSDGQPQHF.